These 20 T cell receptor beta chains were sequenced from one sample in a study of shared clonotypes between healthy human individuals. The data were produced by immunoSEQ multiplex PCR, yet TCRdb's version contains in-frame clones alone and is incomplete. The repertoire consists of over a million clones, with more than 95% occurring once and the leading ten covering about 1.2%. The sequencing sample was made of naive CD4+ T cells sorted from blood. Subset meaning: CD45RA+ positively selected. The source of these receptors is a man younger than 40 in good health.

V is TRBV7-2 and J is TRBJ2-7; 7 positions agree with TRBD2. V was pared by 1 base and J by 6 bases, with 12 bases of the junction left unmatched. CDR3 size: 16 residues. CDR1 is SGHTA and CDR2 is FQGNSA in the germline V gene. The CDR3, as DNA: TGTGCCAGCAGCTTAGACGGGAGGTCCTTGATAAGCGAGCAGTACTTC. Its protein product is CASSLDGRSLISEQYF.

In the case of this clone: Its ends do not fully match the called genes, so a read error is possible. V usage is TRBV2 and J usage is TRBJ2-7, with 8 bases that match TRBD1. The CDR3 contains 14 residues. CDR1 and CDR2 (germline): SNHLY, FYNNEI. Here the CDR3 reads CASSAGQEHPIPRF. For the CDR3, the DNA is TGTGCCAGCAGTGCGGGACAGGAACACCCTATTCCAAGGTTC.

V usage is TRBV6-6 and J usage is TRBJ1-2; no reliable D call. Trimming cost V 7 bases and J 8 bases, with 17 bases left between them. The V gene's germline CDR1 is MNHNY and CDR2 SVGAGI (reference sequence). The length of the CDR3 is 13 residues. CDR3 sequence (DNA): TGTGCCAGCACCCATGGGCGCCGGGTGGGCTACACCTTC. Residues: CASTHGRRVGYTF.

This chain links TRBV6-1 with TRBJ2-7; unclear D gene. This CDR3 spans 15 amino acids. Germline loops: CDR1 MNHNS, CDR2 SASEGT. V was cut by 10 bases and J by 0 bases, with 19 bases left in between. The CDR3 loop reads CATHPTTSSSYEQYF. As DNA, the CDR3 is TGTGCCACCCACCCCACGACGTCGAGCTCCTACGAGCAGTACTTC.

V and J are TRBV19 and TRBJ1-2, with TRBD1 matching over 9 bases. After removal of 3 bases from V and 1 base from J, the junction contained 3 bases not matched to a gene. CDR3 length: 15 amino acids. The germline gives CDR1 LNHDA, CDR2 SQIVND (reference sequence). The CDR3 nucleotides are TGTGCCAGTAGTATGCCGGACAGGGGTAACTATGGCTACACCTTC. Its translation is CASSMPDRGNYGYTF. The complete variable domain, with remaining parts taken from reference TRBV19 and TRBJ1-2, reads DGGITQSPKYLFRKEGQNVTLSCEQNLNHDAMYWYRQDPGQGLRLIYYSQIVNDFQKGDIAEGYSVSREKKESFPLTVTSAQKNPTAFYLCASSMPDRGNYGYTFGSGTRLTVV.

The chain links TRBV4-1 to TRBJ1-5; D remains unclear. Germline CDR1 MGHRA, CDR2 YSYEKL. This CDR3 is 14 amino acids long. Trimming pared 7 bases from V and 3 bases from J, leaving 13 bases between. The CDR3 here is CASMPRHINQPQHF. As DNA, the CDR3 is TGCGCCAGCATGCCCCGACACATCAATCAGCCCCAGCATTTT.

This clone has a single count. This chain connects TRBV18 to TRBJ2-1; 10 bases align to TRBD2. The J segment lost 1 base and the V segment lost 3 bases, leaving 3 bases of the junction unmatched. This CDR3 contains 16 residues. Germline V lookup: CDR1 KGHSH, CDR2 LQKENI. DNA for the CDR3: TGTGCCAGCTCACCTCGACTAGCGGGTTCCTACAATGAGCAGTTCTTC. Protein sequence: CASSPRLAGSYNEQFF. Variable domain in full (rest from reference TRBV18 and TRBJ2-1): NAGVMQNPRHLVRRRGQEARLRCSPMKGHSHVYWYRQLPEEGLKFMVYLQKENIIDESGMPKERFSAEFPKEGPSILRIQQVVRGDSAAYFCASSPRLAGSYNEQFFGPGTRLTVL.

This chain's CDR3 is CASSQEGAVEQYF. CDR3 coding DNA: TGCGCCAGCAGCCAAGAAGGGGCCGTCGAGCAGTACTTC. V and J are TRBV4-3 and TRBJ2-7; D is possibly TRBD1 (5 bases). Trimming took off 0 bases at V and 6 bases at J, with 9 bases between the two ends. This CDR3 is 13 amino acids long. Germline CDR1 reads LGHNA; CDR2 reads YSLEER.

This chain links TRBV5-1 with TRBJ2-3, with D perhaps TRBD1 (6 bases). V was shortened by 2 bases and J by 2 bases, with 9 bases between the two germline ends. Germline V gene lookup returns CDR1 SGHRS and CDR2 YFSETQ. The CDR3 has 14 residues. As DNA, the CDR3 is TGCGCCAGCAGCTTACGACAGGACACAGATACGCAGTATTTT. Encoded protein: CASSLRQDTDTQYF.

V gene TRBV10-3 combines with J gene TRBJ2-1; TRBD1 matches at 7 bases. Germline CDR1 ENHRY, CDR2 SYGVKD. J gave up 10 bases and V 4 bases, and 4 bases lay outside the gene matches. The CDR3 is 12 residues long. The CDR3 loop is CAISARGPEQFF. The CDR3 region has the DNA TGTGCCATCAGTGCAAGGGGGCCCGAGCAGTTCTTC.

This clone was observed a single time. J is TRBJ2-1 and V is TRBV18; TRBD2 matches at 10 bases. This CDR3 has 17 amino acids. Trimming removed 3 bases from V and 6 bases from J; junction bases left unmatched: 11. Germline V gene lookup returns CDR1 KGHSH and CDR2 LQKENI. The CDR3 loop reads CASSPVRLAGISNEQFF. CDR3 nucleotides: TGTGCCAGCTCACCGGTACGACTAGCGGGCATATCCAATGAGCAGTTCTTC.

The V call is TRBV5-4, the J call TRBJ1-2; TRBD1 matches at 7 bases. After removal of 4 bases from V and 3 bases from J, the junction contained 6 bases not matched to a gene. CDR3 length equals 14 residues. Germline CDR1 SGHNT, CDR2 YYREEE (reference sequence). The CDR3 coding sequence is TGTGCCAGCAGCCGACAGGGAATCGACTATGGCTACACCTTC. Translation gives CASSRQGIDYGYTF.

The chain employs TRBV4-2 and TRBJ2-7; 9 bases agree with TRBD2. The CDR3 runs 16 residues. Unmatched junction bases numbered 10, after V lost 3 bases and J lost 4 bases. From germline, CDR1 is LGHNA and CDR2 YNFKEQ. The CDR3 sequence is CASSHRSGRLQYEQYF. The CDR3 coding sequence is TGTGCCAGCAGCCATCGCAGCGGGAGGTTACAATACGAGCAGTACTTC.

A word on this clone: Additional DNA sequences in this sample encode the identical CDR3. The chain employs TRBV19 and TRBJ2-3; D gene uncertain. V was trimmed by 9 bases and J by 0 bases, leaving 13 bases between them. Per the germline V gene, CDR1 is LNHDA and CDR2 is SQIVND (reference sequence). This CDR3 is built from 14 residues. The CDR3 region has the DNA TGTGCCAGCACCCCGGGTCCTAGCACAGATACGCAGTATTTT. Residues: CASTPGPSTDTQYF. The entire variable domain, with the rest obtained from reference TRBV19 and TRBJ2-3, is as follows: DGGITQSPKYLFRKEGQNVTLSCEQNLNHDAMYWYRQDPGQGLRLIYYSQIVNDFQKGDIAEGYSVSREKKESFPLTVTSAQKNPTAFYLCASTPGPSTDTQYFGPGTRLTVL.

This clone was found once. The V and J genes are TRBV29-1 and TRBJ2-3, with 11 bases lining up with TRBD2. This CDR3 is built from 14 residues. V lost 7 bases and J lost 3; bases outside the gene matches: 6. Per germline, CDR1 SQVTM and CDR2 ANQGSEA. The CDR3 region is CSAISGRATDTQYF. CDR3 bases: TGCAGCGCCATTAGCGGGAGGGCTACAGATACGCAGTATTTT.

This clone was seen only once. This sample includes further DNA sequences coding for the same CDR3. This chain links TRBV6-5 with TRBJ1-1; no clear D gene. This CDR3 is 13 amino acids long. V was clipped by 2 bases and J by 2 bases, with 6 bases between them. Germline CDR1 MNHEY, CDR2 SVGAGI. This CDR3 reads CASSYDLNTEAFF. As DNA, the CDR3 is TGTGCCAGCAGTTACGACCTTAACACTGAAGCTTTCTTT.

As to this clone: This sample also contains other DNA sequences that code for the same CDR3. The V call is TRBV30, the J call TRBJ2-5; no clear D gene. The germline V and J ends were trimmed by 1 base and 9 bases, with 9 bases remaining between them. The V gene's germline CDR1 is GTSNPN and CDR2 SVGIG (reference sequence). The CDR3 runs to 11 residues. The CDR3 loop is CAWSALQAQYF. The CDR3 DNA follows: TGTGCCTGGAGTGCGCTCCAGGCCCAGTACTTC.

This chain uses TRBV5-4 with TRBJ2-7; D is possibly TRBD1 (5 bases). The CDR3 consists of 13 residues. Germline lookup yields CDR1 SGHNT and CDR2 YYREEE (reference sequence). The ends were cut back, 0 bases at V and 4 bases at J, with 8 bases in the middle. The CDR3 sequence: CASSLEQAYEQYF. The CDR3 DNA follows: TGTGCCAGCAGCTTGGAACAGGCGTACGAGCAGTACTTC.

The CDR3 bases are TGTGCCAGCAGCTTCGAGGGACTTGTGTTGGGTGAGCAGTTCTTC. This encodes CASSFEGLVLGEQFF. The V call is TRBV5-6, the J call TRBJ2-1; a weak D match, TRBD2 (6 bases). This CDR3 has 15 residues. CDR1 and CDR2 (germline): SGHDT, YYEEEE. V lost 2 bases to trimming and J lost 9 bases, with 18 bases between them.

This clone was detected once. The chain is built from TRBV5-1 and TRBJ2-3, with TRBD2 matching 9 bases. Germline CDR1 reads SGHRS; CDR2 reads YFSETQ. CDR3 length: 17 residues. V was clipped by 2 bases and J by 0 bases; unmatched bases: 7. CDR3 DNA: TGCGCCAGCAGCTTAGGACTAGCGAGTAGTAGCACAGATACGCAGTATTTT. Its protein is CASSLGLASSSTDTQYF.